The 32 T cell receptor beta chains below all came from one sample that was sequenced in a study of cytomegalovirus exposure and HLA in healthy donors (dated by TCRdb to about 2017). The protocol used for the library was the immunoSEQ multiplex PCR assay. A mixture of 60 forward primers for TCR Vbeta segments and 13 reverse primers for TCR Jbeta segments was used in the multiplex PCR. TCRdb provides this immuneACCESS table in a form limited to in-frame rearrangements. Some clones are lacking; in checked studies, under half of them reflect an unresolved V gene, and why the rest are absent is not known. In all, the sample holds roughly 130,000 clones, and about three quarters of those were seen once. Less than 2% of the sample comes from the top ten. The material sequenced was PBMCs. These receptors were collected from a middle-aged man in good health and CMV-seronegative.

This clone was observed a handful of times. The chain links TRBV28 to TRBJ2-3; 8 nucleotides line up with TRBD1. The trim removed 3 bases at V and 4 bases at J, leaving 9 bases unmatched. Per germline, CDR1 MDHEN and CDR2 SYDVKM. The CDR3 has 16 residues. CDR3 bases: TGTGCCAGCAGTTTTGTTGAGCCAGGGGGCGCAGATACGCAGTATTTT. Residues: CASSFVEPGGADTQYF.

The chain links TRBV6-5 to TRBJ2-7; TRBD1 matches 8 bases. Trimming at V came to 0 bases and at J to 2 bases, leaving 3 bases not matched to a gene. CDR1 is MNHEY and CDR2 is SVGAGI in the germline V gene. This CDR3 is 15 amino acids long. DNA for the CDR3: TGTGCCAGCAGTTACTCCCCGACAGGGGCCTACGAGCAGTACTTC. It is translated as CASSYSPTGAYEQYF.

As concerns this clone: Compared with germline, one end of the junction differs, possibly owing to a read error. This chain links TRBV7-9 with TRBJ2-2; D gene unclear. The CDR3 consists of 15 residues. Germline CDR1 is SEHNR and CDR2 is FQNEAQ (reference sequence). The CDR3 coding sequence is TGTTCCAGCAGCTCCTCCCCGTCGAACACCGGGGAGCTGTTTTTT. It codes for CSSSSSPSNTGELFF.

The chain has TRBV19 and TRBJ2-2; D might be TRBD1 (6 bases). Germline assignment: CDR1 LNHDA and CDR2 SQIVND (reference sequence). This CDR3 region has 17 residues. V was clipped by 2 bases and J by 2 bases, with 15 bases between them. The CDR3: CASSILSAGANTGELFF. The CDR3 DNA sequence: TGTGCCAGTAGTATACTCTCGGCAGGGGCAAACACCGGGGAGCTGTTTTTT.

The count of this clone is one. The CDR3 protein is CASSTGTSGTYEQYF. For the CDR3, the DNA is TGCGCCAGCAGCACCGGGACTAGCGGAACCTACGAGCAGTACTTC. The V gene is TRBV5-1, the J gene TRBJ2-5; the match to TRBD2 covers 11 bases. The closer fit of TRBJ2-7 to the DNA end suggests the J call may be wrong. The CDR3 spans 15 residues. The germline V gene encodes CDR1 SGHRS and CDR2 YFSETQ.

The sample holds a few counts of this clone. The rearrangement joins TRBV7-9 to TRBJ2-5; no reliable D call. Trimming stripped 2 bases from V and 9 bases from J, with 16 bases between. The CDR3 is 14 residues long. Per germline, CDR1 SEHNR and CDR2 FQNEAQ (reference sequence). CDR3 residues: CASSLMGSGSAQYF. In DNA form, the CDR3 reads TGTGCCAGCAGCTTAATGGGCTCTGGGTCAGCCCAGTACTTC.

V gene TRBV6-5 combines with J gene TRBJ2-5; D is undetermined. With 1 base removed from V and 13 bases from J, the gap between germline ends came to 10 bases. This CDR3 spans 11 amino acids. Germline V CDR1 and CDR2: MNHEY, SVGAGI. The CDR3 spells CASSYLFRPYF. DNA for the CDR3: TGTGCCAGCAGTTACTTGTTCCGTCCGTACTTC.

For this clone: The sample has other DNA sequences that encode this CDR3 too. The gene calls are TRBV20-1 and TRBJ2-5, with D uncertain. The V gene lost 5 bases and the J gene lost 3 bases, with 4 bases spanning the gap. From germline, CDR1 is DFQATT and CDR2 SNEGSKA (reference sequence). This CDR3 contains 10 residues. CDR3 loop: CSAQKETQYF. The CDR3 bases are TGCAGTGCTCAGAAAGAGACCCAGTACTTC.

This chain connects TRBV11-2 to TRBJ2-1; 9 bases are a match to TRBD2. Looked up from germline, CDR1 is SGHAT and CDR2 is FQNNGV. The length of the CDR3 is 17 residues. The V segment lost 4 bases and the J segment 4 bases; nucleotides outside the gene matches: 11. The DNA of the CDR3 is TGTGCCAGCAGCTCGCCTCGGACTAGCGCCGATTACAATGAGCAGTTCTTC. Translated, it gives CASSSPRTSADYNEQFF.

The chain joins TRBV9 to TRBJ2-1; TRBD2 aligns across 8 bases. The germline CDR1 and CDR2 sequences are SGDLS and YYNGEE. This CDR3 is 14 amino acids long. V was pared by 4 bases and J by 9 bases, with 9 bases of the junction left unmatched. The DNA of the CDR3 is TGTGCCAGCAGCTCATACGGGGGGGTGGCTGAGCAGTTCTTC. Its translation: CASSSYGGVAEQFF.

The rearrangement links TRBV19 to TRBJ1-5, with D tentatively TRBD1 (6 bases). CDR3 length equals 18 residues. Germline V lookup: CDR1 LNHDA, CDR2 SQIVND (reference sequence). Between the trimmed V and J ends, which lost 1 base and 0 bases, there was a span of 16 bases. Here the CDR3 reads CASSIGSGALYSNQPQHF. The CDR3 DNA sequence: TGTGCCAGTAGTATAGGGTCAGGGGCCCTTTATAGCAATCAGCCCCAGCATTTT.

The chain uses TRBV6-5 and TRBJ2-1; D not certain. V lost 6 bases and J 6 bases, leaving 6 bases between the germline ends. The CDR3 loop spans 11 amino acids. CDR1 is MNHEY and CDR2 is SVGAGI in the germline V gene. The CDR3 coding sequence is TGTGCCAGCAGACGGTTCAATGAGCAGTTCTTC. Amino acid sequence: CASRRFNEQFF.

This chain links TRBV10-1 with TRBJ1-6; no firm D call. Trimming took 3 bases from V and 0 from J, leaving 9 bases between them. In germline, CDR1 is WNHNN, CDR2 SYGVQD (reference sequence). The CDR3 contains 16 residues. For the CDR3, the DNA is TGCGCCAGCAGTGAATCCGGGAGCTCCTATAATTCACCCCTCCACTTT. Amino acid sequence: CASSESGSSYNSPLHF.

This chain links TRBV6-6 with TRBJ2-5, with 9 nucleotides matching TRBD1. The germline V gene has CDR1 MNHNY and CDR2 SVGAGI (reference sequence). The CDR3 has 13 residues. V lost 6 bases, J lost 5 bases, and 4 bases stayed unmatched. In DNA form, the CDR3 reads TGTGCCAGCAGCGGACAGGGGCGGGAGACCCAGTACTTC. This codes for CASSGQGRETQYF.

This rearrangement joins TRBV9 to TRBJ2-1; D may be TRBD2 (7 bases). Germline CDR1 SGDLS, CDR2 YYNGEE. The CDR3 sequence is 15 residues long. The V gene lost 0 bases and the J gene lost 3 bases, with 10 bases spanning the gap. The CDR3 nucleotides read TGTGCCAGCAGCGTAGCGGGGGGCGACTACAATGAGCAGTTCTTC. It specifies CASSVAGGDYNEQFF.

This chain's CDR3 is CASSLTELNEQFF. The CDR3 region has the DNA TGTGCCAGCAGTTTGACAGAGTTGAATGAGCAGTTCTTC. This chain joins TRBV27 and TRBJ2-1; TRBD1 is a possible D gene (5 bases). The CDR3 is 13 residues long. Germline V gene data show CDR1 as MNHEY and CDR2 as SMNVEV (reference sequence). V was pared by 3 bases and J by 7 bases, with 10 bases between.

J is TRBJ2-3 and V is TRBV11-2; D unresolved. The V gene lost 5 bases and the J gene lost 2 bases, with 17 bases spanning the gap. The CDR3 length is 16 residues. Per germline, CDR1 SGHAT and CDR2 FQNNGV. CDR3 bases: TGTGCCAGCAGCCGGAAGGCGGCAGCTTACACAGATACGCAGTATTTT. Translating gives CASSRKAAAYTDTQYF.

V gene TRBV6-1 combines with J gene TRBJ2-7, with D possibly being TRBD2 (6 bases). V lost 3 bases, J lost 1 base, and 10 bases lay in between. Germline loops: CDR1 MNHNS, CDR2 SASEGT. This CDR3 contains 14 residues. This CDR3 is CASSDGGASYEQYF. In nucleotides, the CDR3 is TGTGCCAGCAGTGATGGAGGGGCGTCCTACGAGCAGTACTTC.

V is TRBV7-2 and J is TRBJ1-2; TRBD1 might be the D (6 bases). Looked up from germline, CDR1 is SGHTA and CDR2 is FQGNSA. This CDR3 is 15 amino acids long. The V end was cut by 1 base, the J end by 2 bases, with 11 bases between. Written as DNA, the CDR3 is TGTGCCAGCAGCTTAGTCCCGGACAGCAACTATGGCTACACCTTC. The encoded protein is CASSLVPDSNYGYTF.

This sequence joins TRBV7-9 and TRBJ2-5; TRBD2 matches at 7 bases. This CDR3 is built from 14 residues. CDR1 and CDR2 (germline): SEHNR, FQNEAQ (reference sequence). Trimming cost V 5 bases and J 1 base; bases outside gene matches: 4. The CDR3 loop is CASSRGDFQETQYF. The CDR3 coding sequence is TGTGCCAGCAGCCGGGGGGATTTCCAAGAGACCCAGTACTTC.

The chain's CDR3 is CASSYSQGSYEQYF. The DNA for the CDR3 is TGTGCCAGCAGTTACTCGCAGGGTTCCTACGAGCAGTACTTC. The rearrangement joins TRBV6-5 to TRBJ2-5; possibly TRBD1 for D (5 bases). The J call may be incorrect, as the DNA end agrees better with TRBJ2-7. The CDR3 length is 14 residues. Looked up from germline, CDR1 is MNHEY and CDR2 is SVGAGI.

The chain uses TRBV5-1 and TRBJ1-6, with 8 bases that match TRBD1. The junction had 3 bases not matched to a gene; V was cut back by 0 bases and J by 7 bases. Germline loops: CDR1 SGHRS, CDR2 YFSETQ. The CDR3 is 15 residues long. As DNA, the CDR3 is TGCGCCAGCAGCTTGGCGACAGGGGAAAATTCACCCCTCCACTTT. This sequence encodes CASSLATGENSPLHF.

The chain has TRBV4-3 and TRBJ2-7, with a tentative D call TRBD1 (6 bases). Trimming left V 2 bases short and J 3 bases short, with 14 bases between. Germline CDR1 and CDR2: LGHNA and YSLEER. The CDR3 extends over 15 amino acids. CDR3 in DNA: TGCGCCAGCAGCCAACTCTCGGGACATGGCTACGAGCAGTACTTC. Its translation is CASSQLSGHGYEQYF.

The CDR3 loop reads CASALGGGGGAFF. The CDR3 DNA is TGTGCCAGCGCCCTCGGGGGGGGCGGCGGAGCTTTCTTT. The chain uses TRBV5-6 and TRBJ1-1, with D maybe TRBD1 (6 bases). Germline lookup yields CDR1 SGHDT and CDR2 YYEEEE. The CDR3 has 13 amino acids. V was clipped by 7 bases and J by 10 bases, with 20 bases between them.

This clone came up once. The J gene is TRBJ1-6, the V gene TRBV20-1; D is possibly TRBD1 (5 bases). Germline assignment: CDR1 DFQATT and CDR2 SNEGSKA (reference sequence). CDR3 length equals 11 residues. V lost 5 bases and J 14 bases, leaving 13 bases between the germline ends. This CDR3 reads CSAPAGGSLHF. The CDR3, as DNA: TGCAGTGCTCCCGCGGGGGGTTCCCTCCACTTT.

This clone has more than one count but fewer than ten. The gene calls are TRBV5-1 and TRBJ1-2, with a tentative D call TRBD1 (6 bases). CDR1 SGHRS and CDR2 YFSETQ come from the germline V gene. The length of the CDR3 is 14 residues. V dropped 4 bases and J dropped 4 bases, with 14 bases sitting between them. CDR3 sequence (DNA): TGCGCCAGCAGCCCTGGAGGGGGGGTCTATGGCTACACCTTC. Encoded protein: CASSPGGGVYGYTF.

The rearrangement uses TRBV23-1 and TRBJ1-2; no clear D gene. TRBV23-1 carries the ORF label, with uncertain function. The CDR3 extends over 12 amino acids. Trimming left V 7 bases short and J 0 bases short, with 6 bases between. The chain's CDR3 is CASTKTNYGYTF. For the CDR3, the DNA is TGCGCCAGCACAAAAACTAACTATGGCTACACCTTC.

The V and J genes are TRBV21-1 and TRBJ1-6; TRBD1 is the table's D call, not checked against the DNA. TRBV21-1 is a pseudogene. The CDR3 is 16 amino acids. CDR3 protein: CASSPRTGALNSPLHF. CDR3 nucleotide sequence: TGTGCCAGCAGCCCTCGGACAGGGGCCCTTAATTCACCCCTCCACTTT.

The V and J genes are TRBV28 and TRBJ2-7; 10 bases fit TRBD1. The CDR3 length is 21 residues. Trimming cost V 3 bases and J 0 bases; bases outside gene matches: 20. Germline V gene lookup returns CDR1 MDHEN and CDR2 SYDVKM. CDR3 in DNA: TGTGCCAGCAGTTTCTCCAGTCCTTCCTTTATGGGACAGGGGTCCTCCTACGAGCAGTACTTC. Translating gives CASSFSSPSFMGQGSSYEQYF.

This chain joins TRBV7-2 and TRBJ2-5; D might be TRBD1 (6 bases). Germline loops: CDR1 SGHTA, CDR2 FQGNSA. V was trimmed by 5 bases and J by 5 bases, leaving 15 bases between them. The CDR3 is 14 amino acids. This CDR3 is CASSPPQGSETQYF. The CDR3 DNA is TGTGCCAGCAGCCCGCCTCAGGGGAGTGAGACCCAGTACTTC.

The chain couples TRBV9 to TRBJ2-5, with 11 bases that match TRBD1. The germline CDR1 and CDR2 sequences are SGDLS and YYNGEE. This CDR3 has 16 residues. Trimming cost V 5 bases and J 4 bases; bases outside gene matches: 10. CDR3 DNA: TGTGCCAGCAGTCCACCTCCGGGACAGGGGGGAGAGACCCAGTACTTC. Its protein is CASSPPPGQGGETQYF.

V is TRBV4-2 and J is TRBJ2-7, with D perhaps TRBD2 (5 bases). Germline V gene sequence: CDR1 LGHNA, CDR2 YNFKEQ. CDR3 length: 15 amino acids. Trimming removed 1 base from V and 5 bases from J, with 15 bases in between. CDR3 nucleotides: TGTGCCAGCAGCCAAGGGCCGGGAACCGCTAACGAGCAGTACTTC. Protein: CASSQGPGTANEQYF.